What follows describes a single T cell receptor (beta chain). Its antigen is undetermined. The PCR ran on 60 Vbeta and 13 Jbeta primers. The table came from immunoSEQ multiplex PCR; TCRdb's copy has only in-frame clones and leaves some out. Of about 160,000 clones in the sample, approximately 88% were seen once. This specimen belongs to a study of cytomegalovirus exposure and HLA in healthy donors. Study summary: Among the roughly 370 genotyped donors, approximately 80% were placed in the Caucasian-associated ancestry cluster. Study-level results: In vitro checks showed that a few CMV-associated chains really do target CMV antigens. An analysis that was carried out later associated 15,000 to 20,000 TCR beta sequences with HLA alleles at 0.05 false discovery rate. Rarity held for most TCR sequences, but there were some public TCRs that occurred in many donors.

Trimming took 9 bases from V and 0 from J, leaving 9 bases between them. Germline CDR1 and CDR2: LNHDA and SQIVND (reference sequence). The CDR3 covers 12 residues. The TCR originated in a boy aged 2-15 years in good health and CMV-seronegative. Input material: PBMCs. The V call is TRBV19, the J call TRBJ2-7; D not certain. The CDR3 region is CASASASYEQYF. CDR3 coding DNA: TGTGCCAGCGCCAGTGCCTCCTACGAGCAGTACTTC. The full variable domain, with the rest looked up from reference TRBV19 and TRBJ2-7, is DGGITQSPKYLFRKEGQNVTLSCEQNLNHDAMYWYRQDPGQGLRLIYYSQIVNDFQKGDIAEGYSVSREKKESFPLTVTSAQKNPTAFYLCASASASYEQYFGPGTRLTVT.